The 27 T cell receptor beta chains given below trace back to one sample, sequenced in a study of blood T cell repertoires in COVID-19. The method was immunoSEQ multiplex PCR; TCRdb's version includes in-frame clones alone and lacks a portion of them. The sample carries about 270,000 clones, about 82% recorded once. Sequencing was carried out using PBMCs or T cells enriched from blood (not recorded which). These receptors came from a woman aged 45-60 years with acute COVID-19.

This chain links TRBV6-6 with TRBJ1-5; D may be TRBD1 (6 bases). CDR3 length equals 15 residues. Germline assignment: CDR1 MNHNY and CDR2 SVGAGI (reference sequence). V lost 4 bases and J lost 1, with 11 bases in between. CDR3 loop: CASSSGGGSNQPQHF. Written as DNA, the CDR3 is TGTGCCAGCAGTTCGGGAGGGGGAAGCAATCAGCCCCAGCATTTT.

CDR3 in DNA: TGTGCCAGCAGCCCCGGGACAGACTTAGCCTACGAGCAGTACTTC. It yields the protein CASSPGTDLAYEQYF. The rearrangement links TRBV13 to TRBJ2-7; 7 positions match TRBD1. The CDR3 loop spans 15 amino acids. With 5 bases clipped from V and 2 bases from J, the junction kept 9 bases outside the gene matches. CDR1 and CDR2 (germline): PRHDT, FYEKMQ (reference sequence).

Regarding this clone: Other DNA sequences in this sample translate to the same CDR3. The gene calls are TRBV7-9 and TRBJ2-1; possible D gene TRBD1, 5 bases. The CDR3 consists of 16 residues. The germline gives CDR1 SEHNR, CDR2 FQNEAQ (reference sequence). V dropped 9 bases and J dropped 0 bases, with 18 bases sitting between them. CDR3 loop: CASSTTDISSYNEQFF. CDR3 coding DNA: TGTGCCAGTAGCACCACGGACATTAGCTCCTACAATGAGCAGTTCTTC.

The rearrangement links TRBV5-1 to TRBJ2-1; 9 nucleotides align to TRBD2. Germline V gene data show CDR1 as SGHRS and CDR2 as YFSETQ. Losses at the gene ends were 0 bases for V and 4 bases for J; bases not matched to a gene: 2. This CDR3 is 15 amino acids long. CDR3 loop: CASSLVAGAYNEQFF. As DNA, the CDR3 is TGCGCCAGCAGCTTGGTAGCGGGGGCTTACAATGAGCAGTTCTTC. Filled out from reference TRBV5-1 and TRBJ2-1, the complete variable domain reads KAGVTQTPRYLIKTRGQQVTLSCSPISGHRSVSWYQQTPGQGLQFLFEYFSETQRNKGNFPGRFSGRQFSNSRSEMNVSTLELGDSALYLCASSLVAGAYNEQFFGPGTRLTVL.

The chain employs TRBV27 and TRBJ2-7, with 7 nucleotides matching TRBD1. J was trimmed by 2 bases and V by 1 base; bases with no gene match: 2. Germline loops: CDR1 MNHEY, CDR2 SMNVEV (reference sequence). This CDR3 is 14 amino acids long. The CDR3 here is CASSLLQGAYEQYF. The CDR3 nucleotides are TGTGCCAGCAGTTTATTGCAGGGGGCCTACGAGCAGTACTTC.

The genes are TRBV18 and TRBJ1-1, with 7 bases that match TRBD1. V was clipped by 0 bases and J by 1 base; unmatched bases: 2. This CDR3 has 15 residues. Per germline, CDR1 KGHSH and CDR2 LQKENI. This CDR3 reads CASSPPQGTNTEAFF. The CDR3 coding sequence is TGTGCCAGCTCACCACCACAGGGGACGAACACTGAAGCTTTCTTT.

The chain couples TRBV7-8 to TRBJ1-1, with 10 bases aligning to TRBD1. J lost 5 bases, V lost 3 bases, and 0 bases had no gene match. CDR3 length equals 13 residues. The V gene's germline CDR1 is SGHVS and CDR2 FQNEAQ. The CDR3 DNA sequence: TGTGCCAGCAGCTTGGGACAGGGGACTGAAGCTTTCTTT. This translates into CASSLGQGTEAFF. Together with reference TRBV7-8 and TRBJ1-1, the CDR3 gives the full variable domain: GAGVSQSPRYKVAKRGQDVALRCDPISGHVSLFWYQQALGQGPEFLTYFQNEAQLDKSGLPSDRFFAERPEGSVSTLKIQRTQQEDSAVYLCASSLGQGTEAFFGQGTRLTVV.

This chain uses TRBV3-1 (or the pseudogene TRBV3-2) with TRBJ2-3, with 8 bases matching TRBD2. The CDR3 is 15 residues long. V was pared by 4 bases and J by 4 bases, with 7 bases of the junction left unmatched. Germline CDR1 LGHDT, CDR2 YNNKEL (reference sequence). CDR3 nucleotides: TGTGCCAGCAGCCCGCTTTCGGGGGGGCCAGATACGCAGTATTTT. Translating it yields CASSPLSGGPDTQYF.

This chain joins TRBV9 and TRBJ1-2; D is unclear. V was shortened by 0 bases and J by 0 bases, with 9 bases between the two germline ends. Germline assignment: CDR1 SGDLS and CDR2 YYNGEE. CDR3 length equals 15 residues. Written as DNA, the CDR3 is TGTGCCAGCAGCGTAGAGGAAGGAGCTAACTATGGCTACACCTTC. Translating gives CASSVEEGANYGYTF.

The chain links TRBV4-3 to TRBJ2-6, with D possibly matching TRBD1 (9 bases). This CDR3 spans 20 amino acids. CDR1 LGHNA and CDR2 YSLEER come from the germline V gene. Trimming left V 4 bases short and J 4 bases short, with 26 bases between. The CDR3 nucleotides read TGCGCCAGCAGCCCAGGGGCGGGGGGCGGACAGGGGAGAGGGGCCAACGTCCTGACTTTC. Amino acids: CASSPGAGGGQGRGANVLTF.

This clone was counted a few times. The sample carries other DNA sequences with the same CDR3. The rearrangement uses TRBV7-3 and TRBJ2-3; D is perhaps TRBD2 (6 bases). Looked up from germline, CDR1 is SGHTA and CDR2 is FQGTGA. With 5 bases removed from V and 1 base from J, the gap between germline ends came to 10 bases. This CDR3 spans 14 amino acids. CDR3 coding DNA: TGTGCCAGCAGCCGGGACTCTGGCACAGATACGCAGTATTTT. Translation gives CASSRDSGTDTQYF.

The DNA for the CDR3 is TGTGCCAGTATTGGGCCACCCTACAATGAGCAGTTCTTC. Amino acids: CASIGPPYNEQFF. The chain combines TRBV19 with TRBJ2-1; D unresolved. Trimming cost V 7 bases and J 2 bases, with 9 bases left between them. Germline assignment: CDR1 LNHDA and CDR2 SQIVND (reference sequence). The CDR3 covers 13 residues.

This sequence joins TRBV4-3 and TRBJ1-1, with D possibly matching TRBD1 (5 bases). V was shortened by 0 bases and J by 4 bases, with 12 bases between the two germline ends. The length of the CDR3 is 15 residues. Germline lookup yields CDR1 LGHNA and CDR2 YSLEER. CDR3 DNA sequence: TGCGCCAGCAGCCAAGATTTTAAAGGGGCCACTGAAGCTTTCTTT. This translates into CASSQDFKGATEAFF.

This clone was recorded once. The rearrangement joins TRBV2 to TRBJ2-5, with D perhaps TRBD1 (5 bases). The CDR3 sequence is 15 residues long. Germline V gene sequence: CDR1 SNHLY, CDR2 FYNNEI. With 8 bases removed from V and 4 bases from J, the gap between germline ends came to 20 bases. DNA for the CDR3: TGTGCCAGCCCAAGAGTCGGGCAGGGTGTAGAGACCCAGTACTTC. It yields the protein CASPRVGQGVETQYF. The full variable domain, with the rest looked up from reference TRBV2 and TRBJ2-5, is EPEVTQTPSHQVTQMGQEVILRCVPISNHLYFYWYRQILGQKVEFLVSFYNNEISEKSEIFDDQFSVERPDGSNFTLKIRSTKLEDSAMYFCASPRVGQGVETQYFGPGTRLLVL.

This clone was detected a few times. The chain couples TRBV7-2 to TRBJ2-2; no clear D gene. In germline, CDR1 is SGHTA, CDR2 FQGNSA. The CDR3 runs to 13 residues. V was pared by 2 bases and J by 7 bases, with 8 bases between. The CDR3 here is CASSLISDGELFF. The CDR3 coding sequence is TGTGCCAGCAGCTTAATAAGCGACGGGGAGCTGTTTTTT.

This chain joins TRBV10-3 and TRBJ2-1; 11 bases are a match to TRBD2. In germline, CDR1 is ENHRY, CDR2 SYGVKD. Germline trimming cut 6 bases from V and 4 bases from J; bases unmatched to any gene: 8. CDR3 length: 16 residues. The CDR3 spells CAISGLAGGSYNEQFF. The CDR3 bases are TGTGCCATCAGCGGACTAGCGGGTGGCAGTTACAATGAGCAGTTCTTC.

The gene calls are TRBV10-3 and TRBJ1-1; no firm D call. Germline V gene lookup returns CDR1 ENHRY and CDR2 SYGVKD. This CDR3 contains 13 residues. The V and J ends lost 7 bases and 1 base respectively, with 10 bases between them. CDR3 in amino acids: CAITGQRNTEAFF. Written as DNA, the CDR3 is TGTGCCATCACTGGGCAGAGGAACACTGAAGCTTTCTTT.

The rearrangement links TRBV21-1 to TRBJ1-1; TRBD1, the table's D call, lacks a check against the DNA. TRBV21-1 is assigned pseudogene status. This CDR3 is 14 amino acids long. CDR3 coding DNA: TGTGCCAGCAGCAAAGCTGGGGACAGCCAGCAAGCTTTCTTT. Translating it yields CASSKAGDSQQAFF.

The J gene is TRBJ1-6, the V gene TRBV2; 10 bases agree with TRBD1. The CDR3 is made up of 15 amino acids. Germline assignment: CDR1 SNHLY and CDR2 FYNNEI. The V and J ends lost 6 bases and 5 bases, in that order; junction bases with no gene match: 4. CDR3 in amino acids: CASRTGGAHNSPLHF. The CDR3, as DNA: TGTGCCAGCAGGACAGGGGGCGCCCATAATTCACCCCTCCACTTT. The full variable domain, in which reference TRBV2 and TRBJ1-6 provide the parts outside the CDR3, is EPEVTQTPSHQVTQMGQEVILRCVPISNHLYFYWYRQILGQKVEFLVSFYNNEISEKSEIFDDQFSVERPDGSNFTLKIRSTKLEDSAMYFCASRTGGAHNSPLHFGNGTRLTVT.

This chain connects TRBV6-5 to TRBJ1-1; possible D gene TRBD1, 6 bases. V was clipped by 0 bases and J by 7 bases, with 15 bases between them. The germline gives CDR1 MNHEY, CDR2 SVGAGI. The CDR3 runs to 15 residues. The chain's CDR3 is CASSYSGTRRLEAFF. CDR3 bases: TGTGCCAGCAGTTACTCGGGGACAAGAAGACTTGAAGCTTTCTTT.

CDR3 protein: CASSHPGGAFF. CDR3 DNA sequence: TGTGCCAGCAGTCACCCGGGTGGAGCTTTCTTT. The V call is TRBV12-3 or TRBV12-4, the J call TRBJ1-1, with no clear D. V was trimmed by 5 bases and J by 10 bases, leaving 11 bases between them. This CDR3 is 11 amino acids long.

The chain links TRBV4-2 to TRBJ1-2; 7 bases agree with TRBD1. The CDR3 covers 14 residues. Germline trimming cut 0 bases from V and 6 bases from J; bases unmatched to any gene: 4. Germline V gives CDR1 LGHNA, CDR2 YNFKEQ. This CDR3 is CASSQEKGADGYTF. CDR3 coding DNA: TGTGCCAGCAGCCAAGAAAAGGGGGCTGATGGCTACACCTTC.

This clone appeared a few times. This chain connects TRBV7-8 to TRBJ1-5; the match to TRBD1 covers 7 bases. The CDR3 length is 14 residues. Looked up from germline, CDR1 is SGHVS and CDR2 is FQNEAQ. The ends lost 4 bases at V and 3 bases at J; junction bases unmatched: 3. The CDR3 sequence: CASSWDSYNQPQHF. In nucleotides, the CDR3 is TGTGCCAGCAGCTGGGACAGTTACAATCAGCCCCAGCATTTT.

The chain uses TRBV27 and TRBJ2-7; 12 bases map to TRBD2. Germline lookup yields CDR1 MNHEY and CDR2 SMNVEV (reference sequence). CDR3 length: 17 residues. J gave up 0 bases and V 0 bases, and 3 bases lay outside the gene matches. The CDR3 DNA reads as TGTGCCAGCAGTTTATCCCGGACTAGCGGGGTCTCCTACGAGCAGTACTTC. As protein: CASSLSRTSGVSYEQYF.

J is TRBJ1-3 and V is TRBV9; tentatively, D is TRBD1 (6 bases). The CDR3 loop spans 18 amino acids. The germline V gene has CDR1 SGDLS and CDR2 YYNGEE. The V and J ends lost 3 bases and 0 bases respectively, with 19 bases between them. The CDR3 DNA reads as TGTGCCAGCAGCGCACCACAACAGGGTACCATCTCTGGAAACACCATATATTTT. Protein product: CASSAPQQGTISGNTIYF.

This chain joins TRBV29-1 and TRBJ1-2; D ambiguous. The germline gives CDR1 SQVTM, CDR2 ANQGSEA. Trimming cost V 4 bases and J 0 bases, with 3 bases left between them. CDR3 size: 11 residues. The CDR3 here is CSVGANYGYTF. The CDR3 bases are TGCAGCGTTGGAGCTAACTATGGCTACACCTTC. The complete variable domain, with remaining parts taken from reference TRBV29-1 and TRBJ1-2, reads SAVISQKPSRDICQRGTSLTIQCQVDSQVTMMFWYRQQPGQSLTLIATANQGSEATYESGFVIDKFPISRPNLTFSTLTVSNMSPEDSSIYLCSVGANYGYTFGSGTRLTVV.

This clone was found once. This chain links TRBV5-6 with TRBJ1-2, with a weak D call TRBD1 (5 bases). Germline CDR1 is SGHDT and CDR2 is YYEEEE. The CDR3 totals 14 residues. Between the trimmed V and J ends, which lost 2 bases and 3 bases, there was a span of 11 bases. As DNA, the CDR3 is TGTGCCAGCAGCTTCCAGGGAAGGGACTATGGCTACACCTTC. Protein: CASSFQGRDYGYTF.